Shown below are 25 T cell receptor beta chains from a single sample sequenced in a study of blood T cells in healthy people across ages. Primers used in a second PCR of roughly 6 to 12 cycles were a sample-barcoded 5' primer and a J-beta primer mix. TCRdb recomputed calls from the 5' RACE reads with MiXCR, one row per CDR3 protein. The sample consists of about 830,000 distinct CDR3 sequences, approximately 67% of them appearing once. The specimen was blood. The receptors were gathered from a young man in good health.

The chain is built from TRBV4-3 and TRBJ2-1; no clear D gene. Germline-derived CDR1 and CDR2 are LGHNA and YSLEER. The CDR3 spans 13 residues. V shed 0 bases and J shed 9 bases, with 9 bases lying between them. The CDR3 DNA reads TGCGCCAGCAGCCAAGACCCCGTGCGTGAGCAGTTCTTC. Protein: CASSQDPVREQFF.

A few counts support this clonotype. This chain connects TRBV20-1 to TRBJ2-7; no firm D call. Germline-derived CDR1 and CDR2 are DFQATT and SNEGSKA (reference sequence). This CDR3 is built from 14 residues. The germline V and J ends were trimmed by 7 bases and 3 bases, with 19 bases remaining between them. The CDR3 bases are TGCAGTGGGGTCAGAACGGACGCTGGCTACGAGCAGTACTTC. The encoded protein is CSGVRTDAGYEQYF.

This clonotype was counted between two and nine times. J is TRBJ1-2 and V is TRBV15; D is possibly TRBD1 (6 bases). Trimming pared 3 bases from V and 7 bases from J, leaving 9 bases between. Per germline, CDR1 LNHNV and CDR2 YYDKDF (reference sequence). The CDR3 has 12 amino acids. In DNA form, the CDR3 reads TGTGCCACCAGCAGCCACAGGGTTGGCTACACCTTC. It yields the protein CATSSHRVGYTF.

J is TRBJ2-4 and V is TRBV7-7, with D unresolved. The assigned J gene may be wrong: the sequence end matches TRBJ2-5 better. CDR1 is SSHAT, CDR2 FNYEAQ, per germline (reference sequence). The CDR3 contains 13 residues. CDR3 protein: CASSLASKETQYF. CDR3 nucleotide sequence: TGTGCCAGCAGCTTAGCCAGTAAAGAGACCCAGTACTTC.

The chain uses TRBV12-3 or TRBV12-4 and TRBJ2-3; D may match TRBD1 or TRBD2 (6 bases each). The CDR3 runs 16 residues. Trimming left V 5 bases short and J 5 bases short, with 20 bases between. The DNA for the CDR3 is TGTGCCAGCAGTCCGACAGGAATCTCGCGGGGAGATACGCAGTATTTT. This translates into CASSPTGISRGDTQYF.

The J gene is TRBJ2-3, the V gene TRBV29-1; perhaps TRBD2 as D (5 bases). The ends were cut back, 1 base at V and 0 bases at J, with 14 bases in the middle. Looked up from germline, CDR1 is SQVTM and CDR2 is ANQGSEA. The CDR3 totals 16 residues. CDR3 coding DNA: TGCAGCGTTGAAGGTGGGAAGAGGGCTAGCACAGATACGCAGTATTTT. The encoded protein is CSVEGGKRASTDTQYF.

This clonotype was found many times. The V and J genes are TRBV4-3 and TRBJ2-1; the D gene is possibly TRBD2 (5 bases). The CDR3 totals 14 residues. Between the trimmed V and J ends, which lost 0 bases and 9 bases, there was a span of 12 bases. In germline, CDR1 is LGHNA, CDR2 YSLEER. The CDR3 region is CASSQDRGLGEQFF. As DNA, the CDR3 is TGCGCCAGCAGCCAAGATCGGGGATTGGGTGAGCAGTTCTTC.

This clonotype was seen a single time. This rearrangement joins TRBV7-2 to TRBJ1-5, with 8 positions matching TRBD1. The CDR3 runs 14 residues. Trimming removed 5 bases from V and 5 bases from J; junction bases left unmatched: 5. Germline-derived CDR1 and CDR2 are SGHTA and FQGNSA. CDR3 protein: CASSNRTGYQPQHF. CDR3 sequence (DNA): TGTGCCAGCAGCAACCGGACAGGGTATCAGCCCCAGCATTTT.

The chain recombines TRBV5-1 with TRBJ2-5, with 7 positions matching TRBD1. This CDR3 spans 15 amino acids. With V trimmed by 1 base and J by 4 bases, 7 bases remained unmatched. Germline V gene sequence: CDR1 SGHRS, CDR2 YFSETQ. This CDR3 reads CASSLYWAGGETQYF. CDR3 coding DNA: TGCGCCAGCAGCTTGTATTGGGCAGGGGGAGAGACCCAGTACTTC.

On this clonotype itself: At one end the junction does not follow the germline gene, possibly because of a read error. The V and J genes are TRBV29-1 and TRBJ2-5; the D is unclear. The CDR3 covers 10 residues. CDR1 is SQVTM and CDR2 is ANQGSEA in the germline V gene. The CDR3 region is CSVGGETRYF. CDR3 coding DNA: TGCAGCGTTGGTGGAGAGACCCGGTACTTC.

This clonotype was picked up a small number of times. The CDR3 bases are TGTGCCAGCAGCGTAGGTCCGGACGGAGACTACGAGCAGTACTTC. It yields the protein CASSVGPDGDYEQYF. The rearrangement uses TRBV9 and TRBJ2-7, with unresolved D. Per germline, CDR1 SGDLS and CDR2 YYNGEE. The CDR3 sequence is 15 residues long. The V and J ends lost 0 bases and 3 bases respectively, with 13 bases between them.

The rearrangement joins TRBV4-3 to TRBJ1-2; no reliable D call. The CDR3 spans 15 residues. The ends were cut back, 0 bases at V and 8 bases at J, with 16 bases in the middle. The germline gives CDR1 LGHNA, CDR2 YSLEER. The CDR3 region has the DNA TGCGCCAGCAGCCAAGATAGTAGACAATGGTACGGCTACACCTTC. It is translated as CASSQDSRQWYGYTF.

This clonotype was detected only once. The chain employs TRBV2 and TRBJ2-1; 7 bases are shared with TRBD2. CDR3 length equals 15 residues. With V trimmed by 10 bases and J by 0 bases, 9 bases remained unmatched. Germline V lookup: CDR1 SNHLY, CDR2 FYNNEI. CDR3 region: CATGTIGPSYNEQFF. CDR3 DNA sequence: TGTGCCACCGGGACTATAGGGCCCTCCTACAATGAGCAGTTCTTC.

A word on this clonotype: A read error is likely, as this CDR3 ends without the conserved phenylalanine or tryptophan. This rearrangement joins TRBV5-1 to TRBJ1-6, with D unclear. V lost 3 bases, J lost 8 bases, and 21 bases lay in between. Looked up from germline, CDR1 is SGHRS and CDR2 is YFSETQ. This CDR3 is 17 amino acids long. CDR3 in amino acids: CASSSVPDRNSYSPLHV. CDR3 nucleotides: TGCGCCAGCAGCTCGGTACCGGACCGCAACTCCTATTCACCCCTCCACGTT.

The V call is TRBV5-1, the J call TRBJ2-2, with D hard to call. Between the trimmed V and J ends, which lost 3 bases and 0 bases, there was a span of 12 bases. The germline V gene encodes CDR1 SGHRS and CDR2 YFSETQ. The CDR3 is 16 amino acids. CDR3 in DNA: TGCGCCAGCAGCTGGGATGTCCCCCCGAACACCGGGGAGCTGTTTTTT. This sequence encodes CASSWDVPPNTGELFF. Supplemented by reference TRBV5-1 and TRBJ2-2, the full variable domain reads KAGVTQTPRYLIKTRGQQVTLSCSPISGHRSVSWYQQTPGQGLQFLFEYFSETQRNKGNFPGRFSGRQFSNSRSEMNVSTLELGDSALYLCASSWDVPPNTGELFFGEGSRLTVL.

This clonotype was seen more than once but under ten times. The junction shows a germline mismatch at one end, possibly a read error. The J gene is TRBJ2-5, the V gene TRBV7-7, with 8 bases lining up with TRBD1. The CDR3 extends over 15 amino acids. CDR1 and CDR2 (germline): SSHAT, FNYEAQ (reference sequence). CDR3 in DNA: TGTGCTAGCAGCTTAGAGCCAGGGGGCTCGGAGACCCAGTACTTC. Protein product: CASSLEPGGSETQYF.

This clonotype was picked up one time. The chain couples TRBV7-2 to TRBJ1-6, with D possibly matching TRBD1 (5 bases). CDR1 and CDR2 (germline): SGHTA, FQGNSA. This CDR3 has 15 amino acids. The V and J ends lost 3 bases and 7 bases respectively, with 13 bases between them. The CDR3, as DNA: TGTGCCAGCAGCTTGCGGGGGATAAAGAATTCACCCCTCCACTTT. Translated, it gives CASSLRGIKNSPLHF.

CDR3: CASSPLFSAGGANEQFF. The DNA of the CDR3 is TGTGCCAGCAGCCCTCTCTTTTCAGCGGGGGGTGCCAATGAGCAGTTCTTC. The chain employs TRBV7-2 and TRBJ2-1, with 9 bases lining up with TRBD2. Germline CDR1 and CDR2: SGHTA and FQGNSA. V shed 5 bases, J shed 6 bases, and the junction held 14 bases outside the gene matches. This CDR3 comprises 17 residues.

The chain links TRBV7-3 to TRBJ1-1, with 10 bases lining up with TRBD1. CDR1 and CDR2 from the germline V gene are SGHTA and FQGTGA. The CDR3 spans 18 residues. V gave up 4 bases and J gave up 3 bases; unmatched junction bases: 14. Here the CDR3 reads CASSYVGQGVPEDTEAFF. The CDR3 DNA is TGTGCCAGCAGCTACGTAGGACAGGGGGTCCCGGAGGACACTGAAGCTTTCTTT.

This clonotype was recorded a few times. V is TRBV4-2 and J is TRBJ2-7; 8 bases map to TRBD2. The end of the DNA fits TRBJ2-5 better, so the J call may be wrong. The CDR3 totals 15 residues. The V gene's germline CDR1 is LGHNA and CDR2 YNFKEQ. The CDR3 DNA reads TGTGCCAGCAGCCAAGAACGGGGGGGCCTAGAGACCCAGTACTTC. This sequence encodes CASSQERGGLETQYF.

The chain is built from TRBV4-2 and TRBJ1-4, with D possibly TRBD1 on 5 matching bases. The germline V gene has CDR1 LGHNA and CDR2 YNFKEQ. V lost 0 bases and J 8 bases, leaving 13 bases between the germline ends. The CDR3 sequence is 15 residues long. The CDR3 protein is CASSQDWGGGEKLFF. The CDR3 region has the DNA TGTGCCAGCAGCCAAGACTGGGGGGGTGGAGAAAAACTGTTTTTT.

The CDR3 spells CSARGEAGTDTQYF. CDR3 nucleotides: TGCAGTGCTAGAGGGGAAGCGGGGACAGATACGCAGTATTTT. The rearrangement joins TRBV20-1 to TRBJ2-3; 7 bases map to TRBD2. CDR1 is DFQATT, CDR2 SNEGSKA, per germline (reference sequence). This CDR3 is 14 amino acids long. Losses at the gene ends were 1 base for V and 3 bases for J; bases not matched to a gene: 4.

The J gene is TRBJ2-4, the V gene TRBV20-1; D not certain. The V and J ends lost 0 bases and 0 bases respectively, with 12 bases between them. There are 16 residues in the CDR3. CDR1 and CDR2 from the germline V gene are DFQATT and SNEGSKA (reference sequence). DNA for the CDR3: TGCAGTGCTAGAGATCGGGTGTATCTAGCCAAAAACATTCAGTACTTC. Protein: CSARDRVYLAKNIQYF.

The V call is TRBV7-9, the J call TRBJ2-2, with a weak D call TRBD1 (5 bases). Germline V gene sequence: CDR1 SEHNR, CDR2 FQNEAQ (reference sequence). The length of the CDR3 is 17 residues. V lost 5 bases and J lost 0, with 16 bases in between. DNA for the CDR3: TGTGCCAGCAGCAAACCTCGACAGCGAACGAACACCGGGGAGCTGTTTTTT. As protein: CASSKPRQRTNTGELFF.

The V gene is TRBV27, the J gene TRBJ2-1; possibly TRBD1 for D (5 bases). This CDR3 contains 13 residues. V was trimmed by 4 bases and J by 7 bases, leaving 11 bases between them. Per the germline V gene, CDR1 is MNHEY and CDR2 is SMNVEV (reference sequence). CDR3 coding DNA: TGTGCCAGCAGTTGGGGCCGAAATAATGAGCAGTTCTTC. It yields the protein CASSWGRNNEQFF.